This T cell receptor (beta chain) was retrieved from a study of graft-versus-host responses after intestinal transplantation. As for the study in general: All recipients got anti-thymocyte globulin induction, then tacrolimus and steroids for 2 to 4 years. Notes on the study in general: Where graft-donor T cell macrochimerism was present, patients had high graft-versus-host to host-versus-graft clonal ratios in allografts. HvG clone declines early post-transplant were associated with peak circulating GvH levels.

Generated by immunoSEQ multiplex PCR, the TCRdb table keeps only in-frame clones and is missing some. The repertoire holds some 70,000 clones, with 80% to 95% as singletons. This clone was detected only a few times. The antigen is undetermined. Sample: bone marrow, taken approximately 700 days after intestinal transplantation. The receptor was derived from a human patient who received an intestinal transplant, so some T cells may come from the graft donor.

The CDR3 nucleotides read TGTGCCATCAGGGACCGGGACAGGGATGAAGCTTTCTTT. Residues: CAIRDRDRDEAFF. The rearrangement joins TRBV10-3 to TRBJ1-1, with 9 bases lining up with TRBD1. The CDR3 is made up of 13 amino acids. With 6 bases clipped from V and 7 bases from J, the junction kept 6 bases outside the gene matches. In germline, CDR1 is ENHRY, CDR2 SYGVKD.